This entry describes one T cell receptor (beta chain). Its target antigen remains unknown. No much larger clone is present one base from it, and per-base qualities are unavailable. The data belong to a study of CD8+ T cells in alopecia areata (dated by TCRdb to the late 2010s). Regarding the research as a whole: Treated patients were enrolled in an open-label pilot trial of oral tofacitinib, 5 to 10 mg twice daily, for moderate-to-severe alopecia areata. Biopsies were taken from tofacitinib-treated patients at baseline and at 4 and 24 weeks of treatment, and a later scalp biopsy was taken in several of the tofacitinib-treated patients. To study T cell clonal expansion in alopecia areata, the researchers applied high-throughput TCRbeta sequencing to both the C3H/HeJ mouse model and human patients. RNA came from the PAXgene miRNA kit for fixed scalp, the miRNeasy kit for PBMCs, and the RNeasy kit for mouse skin. On the human side, TCRbeta sequencing was run on scalp tissue and on sorted CD4+ and CD8+ peripheral blood T cells from healthy controls and from alopecia areata patients with either patchy or totalis/universalis disease. Clonality in the scalp was compared among normal scalp (n=4), patchy alopecia areata scalp (n=8), and alopecia totalis/universalis scalp (n=8). Patients received tofacitinib for 6 to 18 months and were then followed off drug for 6 months to check for delayed response and recurrence. TCRbeta CDR3 regions were amplified by immunoSEQ multiplex PCR with 35 Vbeta forward and 13 Jbeta reverse primers. What the work shows at the level of the full study, not this receptor alone: Shared TCR sequences between patients were less evident than in mice, which may be partly attributable to HLA diversity in the patient population. Compared with normal scalp, lesional scalp had higher clonality and more expanded CD8+ clones, particularly in alopecia totalis/universalis, a pattern that suggests antigenic drive. Resident alphabeta T cells in normal human skin are also sequenced, complicating scalp TCR repertoire analysis, unlike mouse skin dominated by gammadelta T cells.

Library prep was done by the immunoSEQ multiplex PCR assay. RNA was extracted from all samples and reverse transcribed into cDNA as template for TCR sequencing. SuperScript III was used for first-strand cDNA synthesis, primed with a 2:1 mix of oligo-dT and random hexamers. A synthetic immune receptor repertoire was used to gauge amplification bias, and whatever bias remained was removed computationally. Per the authors' processing: Raw reads were preprocessed to remove errors, and CDR3 was defined according to IMGT conventions as the region from the conserved cysteine to phenylalanine. Clonality was computed as 1 minus the Shannon entropy, with the entropy normalized by log2 of the number of productive unique TCRs. CD4 or CD8 identity of scalp clones was inferred by cross-referencing scalp TCRbeta sequences with sorted blood CD4 and CD8 repertoires. TCRdb carries this immuneACCESS record with in-frame sequences only. Its versions omit some clonotypes, under half of them owing to an unresolved V gene in the studies checked, with the rest unexplained. V and J calls and clone size are those listed in that table; D and trimming were worked out from the DNA. The sample table records 120,000 to 150,000 clones; around 47% of these occur just once. The ten largest clonotypes hold about 6.4% of the sample.

The CDR3 sequence holds 15 residues, the cysteine and phenylalanine included. Only CDR3 DNA remains: 45 bases, in frame from the first base. Taken from the germline V gene (reference sequence), the CDR1 and CDR2 loops are GTSNPN and SVGIG. Germline trimming: 0 bases from V, 7 bases from J; junction bases outside gene matches: 9. From alopecia areata patients, peripheral blood was collected along with lesional scalp punch biopsies. PBMCs were separated by density centrifugation and stained for CD3, CD4 and CD8, after which CD4+ and CD8+ T cells were sorted on a FACSAria. Sequenced: CD4+ T cells sorted from blood. The source is a human donor with alopecia areata. The V gene is TRBV30 and the J gene is TRBJ2-7, with TRBD2 identical over 10 junction bases. The CDR3 region: CAWSVQSGRAGEQYF. Read as DNA, the sequence is TGTGCCTGGAGTGTACAAAGCGGGAGGGCGGGTGAGCAGTACTTC.